Sequencing of this T cell receptor beta chain was carried out in a study of blood T cell repertoires in COVID-19. The CDR3 spans 14 residues. V was cut by 5 bases and J by 6 bases, with 17 bases left in between. CDR1 SGDLS and CDR2 YYNGEE come from the germline V gene. The protocol was immunoSEQ multiplex PCR, while the TCRdb copy is restricted to in-frame clones and leaves out a portion. The top ten hold more than 7.5% of the sample, which has 160,000 or so clones, roughly 82% seen once. The chain uses TRBV9 and TRBJ1-2, with D possibly matching TRBD1 (6 bases). The sample comprised peripheral blood. This TCR was sampled from a woman aged 65 to 85 with acute or convalescent COVID-19. The CDR3 loop is CASRSGGGGHGYTF. CDR3 sequence (DNA): TGTGCCAGCAGGTCCGGAGGGGGGGGACATGGCTACACCTTC.